This passage covers 7 T cell receptor beta chains from one sample sequenced in a study of naive and memory T cell subsets. TCR cDNA received a 3' ligated oligonucleotide that carried a UMI. Amplification of ligated cDNA took four PCR rounds with SP2 and nested alpha and beta constant primers. TCRdb re-derived calls from the 5' RACE reads in MiXCR, one entry per CDR3 protein. Seen here are 50,000 to 65,000 distinct CDR3 sequences, 6.5% to 8.5% observed once, and the top ten hold approximately 9.7%. These receptors all come from a female donor in good health.

This clonotype was seen repeatedly, ten times or more. V is TRBV7-9 and J is TRBJ1-2; D is possibly TRBD1 (6 bases). Trimming removed 1 base from V and 1 base from J, with 7 bases in between. CDR3 size: 14 residues. CDR1 is SEHNR and CDR2 is FQNEAQ in the germline V gene (reference sequence). The CDR3 here is CASSLEQGNYGYTF. The CDR3 DNA reads TGTGCCAGCAGCTTAGAACAGGGTAACTATGGCTACACCTTC.

This clonotype came up many times. The chain couples TRBV7-2 to TRBJ1-3; D is unresolved. There are 15 residues in the CDR3. CDR1 and CDR2 (germline): SGHTA, FQGNSA. The V gene lost 3 bases and the J gene lost 0 bases, with 9 bases spanning the gap. The DNA for the CDR3 is TGTGCCAGCAGCTTTGAGGGTACCTCTGGAAACACCATATATTTT. This sequence encodes CASSFEGTSGNTIYF.

The chain joins TRBV7-2 to TRBJ1-1, with D possibly being TRBD1 (5 bases). The V end was cut by 1 base, the J end by 3 bases, with 12 bases between. The CDR3 extends over 15 amino acids. CDR1 SGHTA and CDR2 FQGNSA come from the germline V gene. CDR3: CASSLGAGLDTEAFF. CDR3 DNA sequence: TGTGCCAGCAGCTTAGGGGCAGGGCTCGACACTGAAGCTTTCTTT. The whole variable domain, filled in from reference TRBV7-2 and TRBJ1-1, reads GAGVSQSPSNKVTEKGKDVELRCDPISGHTALYWYRQSLGQGLEFLIYFQGNSAPDKSGLPSDRFSAERTGGSVSTLTIQRTQQEDSAVYLCASSLGAGLDTEAFFGQGTRLTVV.

As for this clonotype: A much larger clone differs by one base, so this may be a read error. The V and J genes are TRBV4-2 and TRBJ2-7; D unclear. Germline V gene data show CDR1 as LGHNA and CDR2 as YNFKEQ. CDR3 length: 16 amino acids. The CDR3 DNA follows: TGTACCAGCAGCCAAAGGCAGGTCAGAGTTCGCCACGAGCAGTACTTC. Amino acids: CTSSQRQVRVRHEQYF.

This clonotype has just a few counts. The V and J genes are TRBV7-2 and TRBJ1-2, with 7 positions matching TRBD1. CDR1 is SGHTA and CDR2 is FQGNSA in the germline V gene. The V gene end was trimmed by 3 bases and the J gene end by 4 bases; junction bases not matched to a gene: 5. This CDR3 has 14 residues. The CDR3 loop reads CASSFRGKPYGYTF. The CDR3 nucleotides read TGTGCCAGCAGCTTCAGGGGGAAACCCTATGGCTACACCTTC.

The rearrangement uses TRBV28 and TRBJ2-1; D gene ambiguous. The CDR3 covers 14 residues. Between the trimmed V and J ends, which lost 7 bases and 3 bases, there was a span of 13 bases. Germline V CDR1 and CDR2: MDHEN, SYDVKM. DNA for the CDR3: TGTGCCAGCAAGAGTCTTATCCGCTACAATGAGCAGTTCTTC. It yields the protein CASKSLIRYNEQFF.

This clonotype was observed a few times. The J gene is TRBJ2-2, the V gene TRBV5-1; D may be TRBD1 or TRBD2 (6 bases each). Germline V gene sequence: CDR1 SGHRS, CDR2 YFSETQ. This CDR3 has 16 residues. Trimming took off 4 bases at V and 4 bases at J, with 17 bases between the two ends. The CDR3 sequence is CASSQGSGGATGELFF. In DNA, the CDR3 is TGCGCCAGCAGCCAGGGGAGCGGCGGGGCCACCGGGGAGCTGTTTTTT.